A single sample is the source of the 25 T cell receptor beta chains below, sequenced in a study of radiotherapy plus CTLA-4 blockade in lung cancer. Produced via immunoSEQ multiplex PCR; TCRdb's table is partial and in-frame only. Of roughly 63,000 clones listed, around 68% are singletons. This specimen consisted of peripheral blood, obtained from a patient treated with radiotherapy plus ipilimumab. The source is a human donor with non-small cell lung cancer whose response to radiotherapy plus ipilimumab could not be evaluated.

In this sample, this clone turned up a few times. The V gene is TRBV6-5, the J gene TRBJ1-6; TRBD1 matches at 7 bases. Germline V gene lookup returns CDR1 MNHEY and CDR2 SVGAGI. CDR3 length: 14 amino acids. V trimming: 6 bases; J trimming: 10 bases; junction bases outside the gene matches: 9. The CDR3 sequence is CASSSDRALSPLHF. The CDR3 DNA is TGTGCCAGCAGCAGCGACAGGGCCTTATCACCCCTCCACTTT.

This clone was seen a handful of times. The chain has TRBV19 and TRBJ2-7, with 7 bases that match TRBD1. CDR3 length: 15 amino acids. V shed 5 bases, J shed 5 bases, and the junction held 12 bases outside the gene matches. In germline, CDR1 is LNHDA, CDR2 SQIVND (reference sequence). CDR3 sequence: CASSGYLTGSHEQYF. The CDR3 DNA follows: TGTGCCAGTAGTGGTTATCTGACAGGGAGCCACGAGCAGTACTTC.

The chain employs TRBV7-9 and TRBJ2-7, with 10 bases aligning to TRBD2. Germline V CDR1 and CDR2: SEHNR, FQNEAQ (reference sequence). The CDR3 runs to 16 residues. The trim removed 2 bases at V and 1 base at J, leaving 5 bases unmatched. CDR3 DNA: TGTGCCAGCAGCTTACTAGCGGGAGAGCTTTCCTACGAGCAGTACTTC. It specifies CASSLLAGELSYEQYF.

V and J are TRBV7-2 and TRBJ2-2, with TRBD2 identical over 7 bases. Germline values: CDR1 SGHTA, CDR2 FQGNSA. The CDR3 consists of 14 residues. J lost 4 bases, V lost 10 bases, and 9 bases had no gene match. The CDR3 loop reads CATSARGFTGELFF. Here the CDR3 DNA reads TGTGCCACATCCGCGCGGGGGTTCACCGGGGAGCTGTTTTTT. The whole variable domain, remainder taken from reference TRBV7-2 and TRBJ2-2, is GAGVSQSPSNKVTEKGKDVELRCDPISGHTALYWYRQSLGQGLEFLIYFQGNSAPDKSGLPSDRFSAERTGGSVSTLTIQRTQQEDSAVYLCATSARGFTGELFFGEGSRLTVL.

The V and J genes are TRBV12-5 and TRBJ2-1; 11 bases line up with TRBD2. CDR3 length: 17 residues. J was trimmed by 3 bases and V by 6 bases; bases with no gene match: 10. Germline CDR1 is LGHNT and CDR2 is FRNRAP. In DNA, the CDR3 is TGTGCTAGTGGCCCAGCACTCACTAGCGGGGGCTACAATGAGCAGTTCTTC. Translating gives CASGPALTSGGYNEQFF. Full variable domain (rest looked up from reference TRBV12-5 and TRBJ2-1): DARVTQTPRHKVTEMGQEVTMRCQPILGHNTVFWYRQTMMQGLELLAYFRNRAPLDDSGMPKDRFSAEMPDATLATLKIQPSEPRDSAVYFCASGPALTSGGYNEQFFGPGTRLTVL.

The chain is built from TRBV6-5 and TRBJ1-1; 9 nucleotides match TRBD1. This CDR3 spans 14 amino acids. Per germline, CDR1 MNHEY and CDR2 SVGAGI. V lost 6 bases, J lost 5 bases, and 7 bases stayed unmatched. The CDR3, as DNA: TGTGCCAGCAGAAAACAGGGGGCGCGTACTGAAGCTTTCTTT. Encoded protein: CASRKQGARTEAFF.

This clone has more than one count but fewer than ten. This chain joins TRBV11-1 and TRBJ2-1; no reliable D call. CDR3 length: 14 amino acids. Per the germline V gene, CDR1 is SGHAT and CDR2 is FQDESV (reference sequence). V lost 5 bases to trimming and J lost 5 bases, with 13 bases between them. CDR3 in amino acids: CASSPIALDNEQFF. In DNA form, the CDR3 reads TGTGCCAGCAGCCCGATTGCGTTAGACAATGAGCAGTTCTTC.

This chain uses TRBV18 with TRBJ1-4; the match to TRBD1 covers 10 bases. With V trimmed by 3 bases and J by 2 bases, 9 bases remained unmatched. CDR3 length equals 18 residues. CDR1 and CDR2 (germline): KGHSH, LQKENI. CDR3 residues: CASSPPRGQGRTNEKLFF. The CDR3 nucleotides read TGTGCCAGCTCACCCCCCAGGGGACAGGGGAGGACTAATGAAAAACTGTTTTTT.

This clone was observed a handful of times. The V call is TRBV7-3, the J call TRBJ1-1; the match to TRBD1 covers 11 bases. CDR1 is SGHTA and CDR2 is FQGTGA in the germline V gene. CDR3 length equals 15 residues. The V and J ends lost 5 bases and 4 bases, in that order; junction bases with no gene match: 6. The CDR3 nucleotides are TGTGCCAGCAGCCGCTACGGGACAGGGGGCACTGAAGCTTTCTTT. Protein sequence: CASSRYGTGGTEAFF.

This clone was detected only a few times. This chain connects TRBV6-1 to TRBJ1-1; 8 nucleotides line up with TRBD1. There are 15 residues in the CDR3. The germline V gene has CDR1 MNHNS and CDR2 SASEGT. V shed 3 bases and J 1 base; nucleotides not matched to a gene: 4. Here the CDR3 reads CASSDPDRANTEAFF. The CDR3 nucleotides are TGTGCCAGCAGTGACCCGGACAGGGCGAACACTGAAGCTTTCTTT.

This clone was found a few times. The CDR3 is CASSLGQGWDEQFF. In DNA, the CDR3 is TGTGCCAGCAGCTTAGGTCAGGGTTGGGATGAGCAGTTCTTC. The chain links TRBV7-2 to TRBJ2-1; D might be TRBD1 (5 bases). The CDR3 loop spans 14 amino acids. Germline V gives CDR1 SGHTA, CDR2 FQGNSA. Trimming removed 1 base at V and 8 bases at J, with 12 bases between.

This clone turned up a few times. V usage is TRBV18 and J usage is TRBJ2-5; 10 bases fit TRBD1. Germline trimming cut 4 bases from V and 4 bases from J; bases unmatched to any gene: 3. The germline CDR1 and CDR2 sequences are KGHSH and LQKENI. CDR3 length: 14 residues. The CDR3 sequence is CASSHRQGAETQYF. CDR3 sequence (DNA): TGTGCCAGCTCACACCGACAGGGGGCAGAGACCCAGTACTTC.

The chain links TRBV29-1 to TRBJ1-1; 8 nucleotides align to TRBD1. V lost 6 bases to trimming and J lost 3 bases; unmatched junction nucleotides: 21. The CDR3 contains 18 residues. Germline V lookup: CDR1 SQVTM, CDR2 ANQGSEA. The CDR3 is CSVTILLPGQVMDTEAFF. In nucleotides, the CDR3 is TGCAGCGTCACCATTTTACTCCCGGGACAGGTCATGGACACTGAAGCTTTCTTT.

The genes are TRBV2 and TRBJ1-4, with TRBD1 identical over 7 bases. CDR1 SNHLY and CDR2 FYNNEI come from the germline V gene. Trimming removed 2 bases from V and 0 bases from J; junction bases left unmatched: 9. The CDR3 is made up of 18 amino acids. In DNA, the CDR3 is TGTGCCAGCAGTGAATGGGCGACAGGGTTTACAACTAATGAAAAACTGTTTTTT. It specifies CASSEWATGFTTNEKLFF. The whole variable domain, remainder taken from reference TRBV2 and TRBJ1-4, is EPEVTQTPSHQVTQMGQEVILRCVPISNHLYFYWYRQILGQKVEFLVSFYNNEISEKSEIFDDQFSVERPDGSNFTLKIRSTKLEDSAMYFCASSEWATGFTTNEKLFFGSGTQLSVL.

This clone was counted a few times. The rearrangement joins TRBV10-1 to TRBJ2-2; 8 nucleotides line up with TRBD1. This CDR3 is 17 amino acids long. Trimming cost V 0 bases and J 5 bases; bases outside gene matches: 8. CDR1 is WNHNN, CDR2 SYGVQD, per germline (reference sequence). The CDR3 DNA follows: TGCGCCAGCAGTGAGTCTCAGGGGGCCCGCTGGACCGGGGAGCTGTTTTTT. Its translation is CASSESQGARWTGELFF.

V usage is TRBV5-1 and J usage is TRBJ2-7; 11 bases fit TRBD2. Germline V gene lookup returns CDR1 SGHRS and CDR2 YFSETQ. V lost 5 bases to trimming and J lost 1 base; unmatched junction nucleotides: 5. The CDR3 has 15 amino acids. The CDR3 nucleotides are TGCGCCAGCAGGGAGCCTAGCGGGGGGTCCTACGAGCAGTACTTC. Translating gives CASREPSGGSYEQYF.

V usage is TRBV18 and J usage is TRBJ1-5; tentative D call: TRBD1 (5 bases). Trimming took 2 bases from V and 4 from J, leaving 12 bases between them. Germline assignment: CDR1 KGHSH and CDR2 LQKENI. This CDR3 is 15 amino acids long. DNA of the CDR3: TGTGCCAGCTCACCATACGCGACAGAAAATCAGCCCCAGCATTTT. Its protein is CASSPYATENQPQHF.

V is TRBV7-2 and J is TRBJ2-1, with a weak D call TRBD1 (5 bases). There are 12 residues in the CDR3. Germline CDR1 and CDR2: SGHTA and FQGNSA. Trimming left V 11 bases short and J 10 bases short, with 18 bases between. CDR3 loop: CAAQGLGREQFF. The CDR3 DNA is TGTGCCGCTCAGGGTTTGGGAAGGGAGCAGTTCTTC.

This clone has a handful of counts. The rearrangement uses TRBV2 and TRBJ1-2; TRBD1 agrees at 9 bases. The germline V gene encodes CDR1 SNHLY and CDR2 FYNNEI. With V trimmed by 2 bases and J by 5 bases, 6 bases remained unmatched. The CDR3 is 15 amino acids. The CDR3 here is CASSERGQGKYGYTF. The CDR3 coding sequence is TGTGCCAGCAGTGAAAGGGGACAGGGAAAGTATGGCTACACCTTC. The whole variable domain, filled in from reference TRBV2 and TRBJ1-2, reads EPEVTQTPSHQVTQMGQEVILRCVPISNHLYFYWYRQILGQKVEFLVSFYNNEISEKSEIFDDQFSVERPDGSNFTLKIRSTKLEDSAMYFCASSERGQGKYGYTFGSGTRLTVV.

This CDR3 reads CASSHSGFGGSYEQYF. The CDR3 bases are TGCGCCAGCAGCCACTCGGGATTCGGGGGATCCTACGAGCAGTACTTC. This chain joins TRBV4-3 and TRBJ2-7; possibly TRBD2 for D (6 bases). With 3 bases removed from V and 1 base from J, the gap between germline ends came to 16 bases. The CDR3 runs to 16 residues. Germline CDR1 reads LGHNA; CDR2 reads YSLEER.

This rearrangement joins TRBV5-4 to TRBJ1-2, with D maybe TRBD1 (5 bases). Trimming removed 5 bases at V and 2 bases at J, with 16 bases between. From germline, CDR1 is SGHNT and CDR2 YYREEE (reference sequence). The CDR3 runs 15 residues. CDR3 nucleotide sequence: TGTGCCAGCAGTAAGGACATTGGGGAAAACTATGGCTACACCTTC. This sequence encodes CASSKDIGENYGYTF.

V usage is TRBV5-1 and J usage is TRBJ2-5; 11 bases align to TRBD2. The DNA matches TRBJ2-7 better at its end, which makes the J call doubtful. The CDR3 has 17 amino acids. From germline, CDR1 is SGHRS and CDR2 YFSETQ. The CDR3 protein is CASSLVLAGGPSYEQYF. The CDR3 DNA reads TGCGCCAGCAGCTTGGTCCTAGCGGGAGGACCTTCTTACGAGCAGTACTTC.

The table lists this clone with a count of one. The J gene is TRBJ2-5, the V gene TRBV5-1, with D unclear. V was shortened by 2 bases and J by 1 base, with 6 bases between the two germline ends. Germline lookup yields CDR1 SGHRS and CDR2 YFSETQ. The CDR3 spans 13 residues. CDR3 amino acids: CASSFGSQETQYF. The CDR3 DNA sequence: TGCGCCAGCAGCTTTGGCAGCCAAGAGACCCAGTACTTC.

V and J are TRBV5-1 and TRBJ1-1; no definite D call. This CDR3 comprises 12 residues. V lost 3 bases and J 4 bases, leaving 7 bases between the germline ends. CDR1 is SGHRS, CDR2 YFSETQ, per germline. The CDR3 DNA reads as TGCGCCAGCAGCTCACAAAGCACTGAAGCTTTCTTT. Its protein product is CASSSQSTEAFF.

The chain recombines TRBV7-9 with TRBJ1-2, with D tentatively TRBD1 (6 bases). Germline values: CDR1 SEHNR, CDR2 FQNEAQ (reference sequence). V dropped 5 bases and J dropped 5 bases, with 12 bases sitting between them. This CDR3 is 13 amino acids long. The CDR3: CASSPRQAYGYTF. The CDR3 coding sequence is TGTGCCAGCAGCCCACGACAGGCGTATGGCTACACCTTC. Full variable domain (missing parts from reference TRBV7-9 and TRBJ1-2): DTGVSQNPRHKITKRGQNVTFRCDPISEHNRLYWYRQTLGQGPEFLTYFQNEAQLEKSRLLSDRFSAERPKGSFSTLEIQRTEQGDSAMYLCASSPRQAYGYTFGSGTRLTVV.